This T cell receptor beta chain emerged from a study of T cell repertoires in cytomegalovirus infection. Study-level results: CMV-specific TCR beta clonotypes restricted by HLA-C dominated the ex vivo response.

TCRdb used MiXCR to reprocess the reads, holding one entry per CDR3 protein. The sample contains under 500,000 distinct CDR3 sequences, 42% of which appear only once. CDR1 and CDR2 from the germline V gene are LGHDT and YNNKEL (reference sequence). CDR3 length: 14 amino acids. V lost 1 base, J lost 7 bases, and 11 bases lay in between. Worth noting for this clonotype: Its target is not known.

The material was cultured PBMCs, obtained from culture after CMV antigen stimulation. This rearrangement joins TRBV3-1 to TRBJ2-1; D possibly matches TRBD1 or TRBD2 (6 bases each). The TCR comes from a human donor in good health (CMV status not recorded). Some clones in this sample may be carry-over from other donors' samples. CDR3 sequence (DNA): TGTGCCAGCAGCCAAGGGGGAGGACAGAATGAGCAGTTCTTC. Residues: CASSQGGGQNEQFF.